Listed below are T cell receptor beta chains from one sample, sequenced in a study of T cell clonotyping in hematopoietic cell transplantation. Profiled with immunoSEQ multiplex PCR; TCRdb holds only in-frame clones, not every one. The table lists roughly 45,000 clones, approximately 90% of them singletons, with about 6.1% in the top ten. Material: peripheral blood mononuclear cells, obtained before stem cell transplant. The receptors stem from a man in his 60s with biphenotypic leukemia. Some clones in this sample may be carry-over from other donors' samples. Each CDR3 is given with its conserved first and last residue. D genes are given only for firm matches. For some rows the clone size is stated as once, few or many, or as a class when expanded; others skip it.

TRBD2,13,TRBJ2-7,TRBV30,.,CAWKTSGAYEQYF,TGTGCCTGGAAAACTAGCGGCGCCTACGAGCAGTACTTC
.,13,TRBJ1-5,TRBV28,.,CASSYFGNQPQHF,TGTGCCAGCAGTTACTTTGGCAATCAGCCCCAGCATTTT
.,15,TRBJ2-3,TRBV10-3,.,CAISVVGTSTDTQYF,TGTGCCATCAGTGTCGTCGGGACTAGCACAGATACGCAGTATTTT
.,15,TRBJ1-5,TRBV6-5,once,CASSYSIGGNQPQHF,TGTGCCAGCAGTTACTCGATAGGGGGCAATCAGCCCCAGCATTTT
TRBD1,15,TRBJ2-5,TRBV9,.,CASSVGGTGTETQYF,TGTGCCAGCAGCGTAGGAGGGACAGGGACGGAGACCCAGTACTTC
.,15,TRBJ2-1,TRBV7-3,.,CASSLDVSSYNEQFF,TGTGCCAGCAGCCTTGATGTTAGCTCCTACAATGAGCAGTTCTTC
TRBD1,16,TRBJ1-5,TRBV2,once,CASRMGTGGVSQPQHF,TGTGCCAGCCGTATGGGGACAGGGGGCGTCTCTCAGCCCCAGCATTTT
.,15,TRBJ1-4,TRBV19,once,CASRRTAATNEKLFF,TGTGCCAGTAGAAGGACGGCTGCAACTAATGAAAAACTGTTTTTT
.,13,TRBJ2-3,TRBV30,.,CAWSVLGPDTQYF,TGTGCCTGGAGTGTACTGGGACCAGATACGCAGTATTTT
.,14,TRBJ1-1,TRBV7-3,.,CASSLGPSNTEAFF,TGTGCCAGCAGCTTAGGTCCGTCGAACACTGAAGCTTTCTTT
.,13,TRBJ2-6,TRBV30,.,CARSSSGANVLTF,TGTGCCCGGTCGAGCTCTGGGGCCAACGTCCTGACTTTC
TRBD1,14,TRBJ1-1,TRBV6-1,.,CASSEGQLNTEAFF,TGTGCCAGCAGTGAGGGACAGTTAAATACTGAAGCTTTCTTT
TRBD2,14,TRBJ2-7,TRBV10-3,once,CAVLAGGRWYEQYF,TGTGCCGTTCTAGCGGGAGGAAGGTGGTACGAGCAGTACTTC
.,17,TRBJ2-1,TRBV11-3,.,CASSLGVGAVSYNEQFF,TGTGCCAGCAGCTTAGGAGTTGGCGCGGTTTCCTACAATGAGCAGTTCTTC
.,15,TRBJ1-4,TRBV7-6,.,CASSFGVQGSEKLFF,TGTGCCAGCAGCTTCGGAGTTCAGGGTAGTGAAAAACTGTTTTTT
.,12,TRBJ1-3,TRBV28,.,CASRKSGNTIYF,TGTGCCAGCAGAAAGTCTGGAAACACCATATATTTT
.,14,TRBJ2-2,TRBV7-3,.,CASSLTSRLDRLFF,TGTGCCAGCAGCTTAACTTCTCGGCTCGATCGGCTGTTTTTT